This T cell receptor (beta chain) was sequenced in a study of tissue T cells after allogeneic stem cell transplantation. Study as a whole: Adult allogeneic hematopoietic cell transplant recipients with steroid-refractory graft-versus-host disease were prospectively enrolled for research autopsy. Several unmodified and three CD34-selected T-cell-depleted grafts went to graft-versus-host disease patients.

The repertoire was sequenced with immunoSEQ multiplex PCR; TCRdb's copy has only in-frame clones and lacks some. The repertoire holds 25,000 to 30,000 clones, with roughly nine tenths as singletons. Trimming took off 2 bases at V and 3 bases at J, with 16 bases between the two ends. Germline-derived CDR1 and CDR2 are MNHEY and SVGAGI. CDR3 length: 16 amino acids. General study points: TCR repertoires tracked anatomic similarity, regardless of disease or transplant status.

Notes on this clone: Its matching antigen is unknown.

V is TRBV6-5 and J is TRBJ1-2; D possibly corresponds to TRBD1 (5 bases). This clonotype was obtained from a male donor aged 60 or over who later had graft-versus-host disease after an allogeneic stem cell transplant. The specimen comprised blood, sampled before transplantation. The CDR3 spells CASSYHPGPGDYGYTF. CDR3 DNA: TGTGCCAGCAGTTACCACCCGGGGCCGGGGGACTATGGCTACACCTTC.